Below, 9 T cell receptor beta chains from the same sample are listed, as sequenced in a study of T cell repertoires in ileal Crohn's disease. This sample's time point: neoterminal ileum biopsy at postoperative endoscopy, about 6 months after surgery. Repertoires were generated with immunoSEQ multiplex PCR, while TCRdb's copy carries only in-frame clones and drops some. Counted here are around 13,000 clones, just under 80% occurring once; the ten biggest clones make up under 5%. Sequences were obtained from ileal tissue. The receptor source for this set is an adult with Crohn's disease.

The rearrangement joins TRBV7-3 to TRBJ1-4, with a weak D call TRBD1 (6 bases). From germline, CDR1 is SGHTA and CDR2 FQGTGA. This CDR3 comprises 15 residues. The V end lost 5 bases, the J end lost 6 bases, and 16 bases lay between the germline ends. CDR3 in DNA: TGTGCCAGCAGCCCGCGACAGGAAGGGGATGAAAAACTGTTTTTT. This codes for CASSPRQEGDEKLFF.

The chain carries TRBV5-1 and TRBJ1-1, with 8 positions matching TRBD1. The germline V gene has CDR1 SGHRS and CDR2 YFSETQ. The CDR3 runs to 13 residues. With 4 bases clipped from V and 6 bases from J, the junction kept 5 bases outside the gene matches. CDR3 amino acids: CASSPDRAAEAFF. DNA of the CDR3: TGCGCCAGCAGCCCGGACAGGGCCGCTGAAGCTTTCTTT. Using reference TRBV5-1 and TRBJ1-1 for the parts outside the CDR3, the full variable domain is KAGVTQTPRYLIKTRGQQVTLSCSPISGHRSVSWYQQTPGQGLQFLFEYFSETQRNKGNFPGRFSGRQFSNSRSEMNVSTLELGDSALYLCASSPDRAAEAFFGQGTRLTVV.

The sample holds one count of this clone. Its ends do not fully match the called genes, so a read error is possible. The CDR3 sequence: CASSLNGGRGAGELFF. The CDR3 bases are TGTGCTAGCAGCTTAAACGGGGGTAGAGGTGCCGGGGAGCTGTTTTTT. V is TRBV7-7 and J is TRBJ2-2, with TRBD2 as a possible D gene (6 bases). The germline gives CDR1 SSHAT, CDR2 FNYEAQ (reference sequence). This CDR3 has 16 amino acids.

This CDR3 is CASRGTSGVGEQFF. CDR3 sequence (DNA): TGTGCCAGCAGGGGGACTAGCGGGGTCGGTGAGCAGTTCTTC. This chain uses TRBV6-4 with TRBJ2-1; 13 positions match TRBD2. Germline CDR1 reads MRHNA; CDR2 reads SNTAGT. The CDR3 runs to 14 residues. Losses at the gene ends were 6 bases for V and 9 bases for J; bases not matched to a gene: 5.

The rearrangement uses TRBV7-8 and TRBJ1-2; no reliable D call. Germline-derived CDR1 and CDR2 are SGHVS and FQNEAQ. This CDR3 spans 11 amino acids. Trimming shortened V by 4 bases and J by 14 bases, and 14 bases separated the two germline ends. CDR3 nucleotide sequence: TGTGCCAGCAGCTCTACATACAGTAGGACCTTC. It translates to CASSSTYSRTF.

The chain has TRBV6-5 and TRBJ2-5; TRBD2 aligns across 9 bases. Germline-derived CDR1 and CDR2 are MNHEY and SVGAGI. The CDR3 contains 15 residues. Trimming removed 4 bases from V and 4 bases from J; junction bases left unmatched: 7. The CDR3 DNA reads TGTGCCAGCAGTTGGTCTAGCGGGGCTTTAGAGACCCAGTACTTC. It encodes CASSWSSGALETQYF.

V is TRBV9 and J is TRBJ2-5; no definite D call. V was cut by 1 base and J by 1 base, with 11 bases left in between. CDR3 length: 15 residues. Germline lookup yields CDR1 SGDLS and CDR2 YYNGEE. CDR3: CASSVSENFQETQYF. CDR3 nucleotide sequence: TGTGCCAGCAGCGTATCAGAAAATTTCCAAGAGACCCAGTACTTC. Variable domain in full (rest from reference TRBV9 and TRBJ2-5): DSGVTQTPKHLITATGQRVTLRCSPRSGDLSVYWYQQSLDQGLQFLIQYYNGEERAKGNILERFSAQQFPDLHSELNLSSLELGDSALYFCASSVSENFQETQYFGPGTRLLVL.

CDR3 DNA sequence: TGTGCCACCAGCAGAGATTTGGGGGGGCCCTACGAGCAGTACTTC. It yields the protein CATSRDLGGPYEQYF. V and J are TRBV15 and TRBJ2-7, with D perhaps matching TRBD2 (7 bases). Deletions cut 0 bases from V and 2 bases from J, with 11 bases between. The CDR3 is 15 amino acids. Germline V gene data show CDR1 as LNHNV and CDR2 as YYDKDF (reference sequence).

This chain connects TRBV7-9 to TRBJ2-7; D is unresolved. The CDR3 length is 14 residues. Trimming removed 3 bases at V and 0 bases at J, with 9 bases between. Germline loops: CDR1 SEHNR, CDR2 FQNEAQ (reference sequence). The CDR3 sequence is CASSFRRNSYEQYF. The CDR3 nucleotides are TGTGCCAGCAGCTTCCGGCGGAACTCCTACGAGCAGTACTTC.